This TCR beta chain was profiled in a study of blood T cells in healthy people across ages. About the study: The capture of about one barcoded beta molecule per two T cells was achieved by template switching. Study-wide results and limits: Age advanced and TCR beta diversity per million T cells fell, roughly linearly.

A few counts support this clonotype. Its target is not known. The individuals who served as donors were healthy Caucasians living in Russia, aged about 6 to 95. Isolated PBMCs totaled at least 6 million in each sample. Through a sample-barcoded 5' primer and a J-beta primer mix, a second PCR was run for roughly 6 to 12 cycles. TCRdb ran MiXCR on the 5' RACE reads and lists one entry per CDR3 protein. The sample includes about 1.1 million distinct CDR3 sequences, less than 45% of them seen just once. This CDR3 has 12 residues. CDR1 is GTSNPN, CDR2 SVGIG, per germline (reference sequence). The V gene lost 0 bases and the J gene lost 4 bases, with 6 bases spanning the gap.

This TCR came from a young man in good health. The rearrangement uses TRBV30 and TRBJ2-5; no firm D call. The sample comprised blood. This CDR3 reads CAWSVIGETQYF. The CDR3 DNA reads as TGTGCCTGGAGTGTGATTGGAGAGACCCAGTACTTC.